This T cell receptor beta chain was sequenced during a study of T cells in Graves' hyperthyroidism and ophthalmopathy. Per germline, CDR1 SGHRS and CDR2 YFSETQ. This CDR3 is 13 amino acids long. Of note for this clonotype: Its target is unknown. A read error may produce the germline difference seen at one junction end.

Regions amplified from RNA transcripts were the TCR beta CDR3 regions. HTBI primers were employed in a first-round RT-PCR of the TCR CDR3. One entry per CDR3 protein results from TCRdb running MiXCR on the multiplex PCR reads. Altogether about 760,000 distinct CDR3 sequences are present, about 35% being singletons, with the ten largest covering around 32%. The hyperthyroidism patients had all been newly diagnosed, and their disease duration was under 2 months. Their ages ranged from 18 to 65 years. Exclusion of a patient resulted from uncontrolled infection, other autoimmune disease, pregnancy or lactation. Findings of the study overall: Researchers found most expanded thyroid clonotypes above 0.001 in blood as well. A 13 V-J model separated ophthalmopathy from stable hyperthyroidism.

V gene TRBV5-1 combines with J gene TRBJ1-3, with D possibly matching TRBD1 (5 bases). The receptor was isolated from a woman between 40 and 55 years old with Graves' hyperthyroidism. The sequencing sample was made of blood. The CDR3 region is CASRPRGGNTIYF. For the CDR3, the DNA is TGTGCCAGCAGACCTCGCGGGGGGAACACCATATATTTT.